One sample yielded the 24 T cell receptor beta chains listed below, sequenced in a study of blood T cell repertoires in COVID-19. Generated by immunoSEQ multiplex PCR, the TCRdb table keeps only in-frame clones and is missing some. This table has 450,000 to 500,000 clones, about 88% appearing once. What was sequenced was PBMCs or T cells enriched from blood (not recorded which). The receptors were sampled from a woman aged 55-70 years who had recovered from COVID-19.

In DNA, the CDR3 is TGTGCCAGCAGTGCGCCGCCTCCCATCAGCGAGCAGTACTTC. As protein: CASSAPPPISEQYF. The V call is TRBV2, the J call TRBJ2-7; no clear D gene. CDR3 length: 14 amino acids. Germline assignment: CDR1 SNHLY and CDR2 FYNNEI. Trimming took 4 bases from V and 6 from J, leaving 16 bases between them.

Written as DNA, the CDR3 is TGCGCCAGCAGCCAAGGGCCTTTTGGTTCACCCCTCCACTTT. It is translated as CASSQGPFGSPLHF. The chain links TRBV4-1 to TRBJ1-6; D remains unclear. Germline lookup yields CDR1 MGHRA and CDR2 YSYEKL. V gave up 1 base and J gave up 9 bases, with 10 bases separating them. This CDR3 contains 14 residues.

This chain uses TRBV5-6 with TRBJ2-2, with TRBD1 matching over 10 bases. J was trimmed by 6 bases and V by 4 bases; bases with no gene match: 6. The length of the CDR3 is 15 residues. Germline values: CDR1 SGHDT, CDR2 YYEEEE. The CDR3 region has the DNA TGTGCCAGCAGCCGCCGGGACAGGGGTCCCGGGGAGCTGTTTTTT. Amino acids: CASSRRDRGPGELFF.

The V gene is TRBV12-5, the J gene TRBJ2-3; 15 nucleotides agree with TRBD2. CDR3 length: 18 residues. The V gene's germline CDR1 is LGHNT and CDR2 FRNRAP. Trimming took 5 bases from V and 1 from J; bases not matched to a gene: 7. The CDR3 coding sequence is TGTGCTAGTGGTCAAACCGGACTAGCGGGGGGGCGCACAGATACGCAGTATTTT. Protein sequence: CASGQTGLAGGRTDTQYF.

This clone was detected once. V and J are TRBV5-5 and TRBJ1-6; D ambiguous. The V end lost 2 bases, the J end lost 4 bases, and 10 bases lay between the germline ends. CDR1 SGHKS and CDR2 YYEKEE come from the germline V gene (reference sequence). The CDR3 totals 15 residues. As DNA, the CDR3 is TGTGCCAGCAGCTTACCCCCCGGGTATAATTCACCCCTCCACTTT. This sequence encodes CASSLPPGYNSPLHF.

The rearrangement uses TRBV27 and TRBJ2-3; tentative D call: TRBD2 (6 bases). CDR1 and CDR2 from the germline V gene are MNHEY and SMNVEV (reference sequence). The CDR3 spans 16 residues. Trimming took 1 base from V and 0 from J, leaving 11 bases between them. In DNA form, the CDR3 reads TGTGCCAGCAGTTTATTGCGGGGTCCTAGCACAGATACGCAGTATTTT. Amino acid sequence: CASSLLRGPSTDTQYF.

Details on this clone: The identical CDR3 is also encoded by other nucleotide sequences in the sample. The chain couples TRBV6-5 to TRBJ2-5; 12 nucleotides align to TRBD2. The germline CDR1 and CDR2 sequences are MNHEY and SVGAGI. The V and J ends lost 4 bases and 5 bases, in that order; junction bases with no gene match: 8. The CDR3 spans 16 residues. The CDR3 DNA sequence: TGTGCCAGCAGTTCCCTGACTAGCGGGGGACGCGAGACCCAGTACTTC. Translating it yields CASSSLTSGGRETQYF.

The chain links TRBV5-5 to TRBJ2-1; perhaps TRBD2 as D (6 bases). CDR1 SGHKS and CDR2 YYEKEE come from the germline V gene (reference sequence). V was cut by 0 bases and J by 6 bases, with 16 bases left in between. This CDR3 spans 16 amino acids. The CDR3 loop reads CASSLEWRGRGNEQFF. Here the CDR3 DNA reads TGTGCCAGCAGCTTGGAGTGGCGGGGACGGGGCAATGAGCAGTTCTTC. The full variable domain, its missing parts supplied by reference TRBV5-5 and TRBJ2-1, is DAGVTQSPTHLIKTRGQQVTLRCSPISGHKSVSWYQQVLGQGPQFIFQYYEKEERGRGNFPDRFSARQFPNYSSELNVNALLLGDSALYLCASSLEWRGRGNEQFFGPGTRLTVL.

As regards this clone: Other DNA sequences in the same sample also yield this CDR3. V gene TRBV2 combines with J gene TRBJ2-7; D is undetermined. The germline V gene encodes CDR1 SNHLY and CDR2 FYNNEI. Deletions cut 4 bases from V and 2 bases from J, with 6 bases between. CDR3 length: 12 amino acids. As DNA, the CDR3 is TGTGCCAGCAGTGTTCCCGCCTACGAGCAGTACTTC. It yields the protein CASSVPAYEQYF.

This rearrangement joins TRBV27 to TRBJ2-6, with TRBD1 matching 8 bases. The CDR3 sequence is 18 residues long. The V gene's germline CDR1 is MNHEY and CDR2 SMNVEV (reference sequence). V lost 3 bases and J lost 0; bases outside the gene matches: 7. In DNA form, the CDR3 reads TGTGCCAGCAGTTTTTGGGACAGGTCTTTCTCTGGGGCCAACGTCCTGACTTTC. Protein sequence: CASSFWDRSFSGANVLTF. The entire variable domain, with the rest obtained from reference TRBV27 and TRBJ2-6, is as follows: EAQVTQNPRYLITVTGKKLTVTCSQNMNHEYMSWYRQDPGLGLRQIYYSMNVEVTDKGDVPEGYKVSRKEKRNFPLILESPSPNQTSLYFCASSFWDRSFSGANVLTFGAGSRLTVL.

J is TRBJ1-1 and V is TRBV18; 7 bases align to TRBD1. Germline assignment: CDR1 KGHSH and CDR2 LQKENI. Trimming cost V 6 bases and J 2 bases; bases outside gene matches: 6. The CDR3 runs to 14 residues. DNA of the CDR3: TGTGCCAGCTCGGGGGGACAGACTAACACTGAAGCTTTCTTT. As protein: CASSGGQTNTEAFF.

The rearrangement links TRBV2 to TRBJ1-1; tentatively, D is TRBD1 (6 bases). V was pared by 6 bases and J by 1 base, with 15 bases between. Germline values: CDR1 SNHLY, CDR2 FYNNEI. The CDR3 is 15 amino acids. CDR3: CASSPTRQENTEAFF. As DNA, the CDR3 is TGTGCCAGCAGCCCGACTCGACAGGAGAACACTGAAGCTTTCTTT.

J is TRBJ1-3 and V is TRBV4-1; D is undetermined. This CDR3 has 13 residues. Deletions cut 0 bases from V and 7 bases from J, with 7 bases between. Germline CDR1 and CDR2: MGHRA and YSYEKL. The CDR3 region has the DNA TGCGCCAGCAGCCAAGAATTCCGGAACACCATATATTTT. This translates into CASSQEFRNTIYF.

The rearrangement uses TRBV19 and TRBJ1-2, with 9 bases aligning to TRBD1. CDR1 and CDR2 from the germline V gene are LNHDA and SQIVND (reference sequence). This CDR3 contains 16 residues. With V trimmed by 4 bases and J by 0 bases, 6 bases remained unmatched. CDR3 region: CASSNPGTGTNYGYTF. CDR3 sequence (DNA): TGTGCCAGTAGTAATCCCGGGACAGGGACTAACTATGGCTACACCTTC.

V gene TRBV10-3 combines with J gene TRBJ2-1, with 9 bases matching TRBD2. CDR3 length equals 17 residues. The trim removed 6 bases at V and 2 bases at J, leaving 11 bases unmatched. CDR1 and CDR2 from the germline V gene are ENHRY and SYGVKD. CDR3 nucleotides: TGTGCCATCAGACGGACTCCTAGCGGGGACACCTACAATGAGCAGTTCTTC. It yields the protein CAIRRTPSGDTYNEQFF.

This clone was recorded only once. The rearrangement uses TRBV10-3 and TRBJ1-3; 12 bases are shared with TRBD1. The length of the CDR3 is 14 residues. Germline V gene lookup returns CDR1 ENHRY and CDR2 SYGVKD. Trimming removed 10 bases from V and 3 bases from J; junction bases left unmatched: 4. CDR3 loop: CATGTGGGGNTIYF. The CDR3 DNA follows: TGTGCCACGGGGACAGGGGGCGGTGGAAACACCATATATTTT.

The V and J genes are TRBV18 and TRBJ1-6, with unresolved D. This CDR3 comprises 14 residues. V was cut by 5 bases and J by 7 bases, with 12 bases left in between. In germline, CDR1 is KGHSH, CDR2 LQKENI. The CDR3 loop reads CASSRRSWNSPLHF. The CDR3, as DNA: TGTGCCAGCTCAAGGCGGTCATGGAATTCACCCCTCCACTTT.

The rearrangement links TRBV5-1 to TRBJ1-3; 12 bases align to TRBD1. Germline CDR1 SGHRS, CDR2 YFSETQ. J was trimmed by 4 bases and V by 7 bases; bases with no gene match: 18. The CDR3 spans 19 residues. CDR3 nucleotides: TGCGCCAGCCGAAATATACCGGGACAGGGGGCTAGTTCGGGAAACACCATATATTTT. Translation gives CASRNIPGQGASSGNTIYF.

The genes are TRBV18 and TRBJ1-2, with 9 nucleotides matching TRBD1. The CDR3 is 14 residues long. Trimming took 4 bases from V and 2 from J; bases not matched to a gene: 2. Germline-derived CDR1 and CDR2 are KGHSH and LQKENI. The CDR3 is CASSRDRGNYGYTF. The DNA of the CDR3 is TGTGCCAGCTCACGAGACAGGGGGAACTATGGCTACACCTTC.

This chain uses TRBV29-1 with TRBJ2-5, with 8 bases identical to TRBD1. V was pared by 6 bases and J by 4 bases, with 4 bases of the junction left unmatched. CDR1 SQVTM and CDR2 ANQGSEA come from the germline V gene. This CDR3 is built from 12 residues. CDR3 in DNA: TGCAGCGTGTCGACAGGGGCAGAGACCCAGTACTTC. As protein: CSVSTGAETQYF.

This clone is a singleton in its sample. J is TRBJ2-3 and V is TRBV5-1; TRBD2 agrees at 11 bases. Trimming removed 5 bases from V and 9 bases from J; junction bases left unmatched: 8. CDR1 is SGHRS, CDR2 YFSETQ, per germline. This CDR3 is 14 amino acids long. CDR3: CASRGLAVGGTQYF. In DNA form, the CDR3 reads TGCGCCAGCAGGGGACTAGCGGTGGGGGGAACGCAGTATTTT.

This clone was picked up one time. The V call is TRBV19, the J call TRBJ2-3, with D perhaps matching TRBD2 (6 bases). V lost 3 bases and J lost 2, with 9 bases in between. Germline lookup yields CDR1 LNHDA and CDR2 SQIVND (reference sequence). This CDR3 is built from 14 residues. In DNA form, the CDR3 reads TGTGCCAGTAGTATGTGGGACTTCACAGATACGCAGTATTTT. This gives the protein CASSMWDFTDTQYF.

J is TRBJ2-1 and V is TRBV6-5; TRBD1 agrees at 8 bases. The germline CDR1 and CDR2 sequences are MNHEY and SVGAGI. The trim removed 5 bases at V and 6 bases at J, leaving 3 bases unmatched. This CDR3 is built from 13 residues. The DNA for the CDR3 is TGTGCCAGCAGTCGACAGGGGATCAATGAGCAGTTCTTC. It codes for CASSRQGINEQFF.

This chain links TRBV24-1 with TRBJ2-5; weak D call: TRBD1 (5 bases). V was cut by 3 bases and J by 5 bases, with 12 bases left in between. Germline CDR1 is KGHDR and CDR2 is SFDVKD. CDR3 length: 14 residues. The CDR3 coding sequence is TGTGCCACCAGTGATCCACAGGCCCGGGAGACCCAGTACTTC. It is translated as CATSDPQARETQYF.